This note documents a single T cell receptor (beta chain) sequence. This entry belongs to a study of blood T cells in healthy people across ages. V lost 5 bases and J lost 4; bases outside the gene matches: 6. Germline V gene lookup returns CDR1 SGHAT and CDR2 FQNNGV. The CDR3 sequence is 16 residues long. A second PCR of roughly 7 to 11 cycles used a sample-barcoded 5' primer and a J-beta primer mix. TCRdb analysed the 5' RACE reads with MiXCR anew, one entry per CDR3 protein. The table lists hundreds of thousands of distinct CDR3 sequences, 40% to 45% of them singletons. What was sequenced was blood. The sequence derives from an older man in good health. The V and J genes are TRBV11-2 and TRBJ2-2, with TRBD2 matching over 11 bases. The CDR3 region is CASSARLAGPTGELFF. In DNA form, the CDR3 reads TGTGCCAGCAGCGCCAGACTAGCGGGACCCACCGGGGAGCTGTTTTTT.